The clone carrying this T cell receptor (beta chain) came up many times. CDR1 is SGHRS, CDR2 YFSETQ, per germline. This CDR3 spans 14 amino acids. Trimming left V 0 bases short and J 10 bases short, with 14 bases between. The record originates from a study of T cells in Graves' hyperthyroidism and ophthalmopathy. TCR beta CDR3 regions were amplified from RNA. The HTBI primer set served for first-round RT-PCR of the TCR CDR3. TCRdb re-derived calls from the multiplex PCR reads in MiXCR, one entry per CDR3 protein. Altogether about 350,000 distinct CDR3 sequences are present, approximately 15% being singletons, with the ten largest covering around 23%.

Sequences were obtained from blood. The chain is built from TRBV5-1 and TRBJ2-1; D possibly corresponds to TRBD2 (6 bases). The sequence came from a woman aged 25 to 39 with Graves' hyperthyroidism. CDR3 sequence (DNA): TGCGCCAGCAGCTTGGTTTCGGGGGATAGGGAGCAGTTCTTC. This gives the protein CASSLVSGDREQFF. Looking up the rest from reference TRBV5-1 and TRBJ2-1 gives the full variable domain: KAGVTQTPRYLIKTRGQQVTLSCSPISGHRSVSWYQQTPGQGLQFLFEYFSETQRNKGNFPGRFSGRQFSNSRSEMNVSTLELGDSALYLCASSLVSGDREQFFGPGTRLTVL.